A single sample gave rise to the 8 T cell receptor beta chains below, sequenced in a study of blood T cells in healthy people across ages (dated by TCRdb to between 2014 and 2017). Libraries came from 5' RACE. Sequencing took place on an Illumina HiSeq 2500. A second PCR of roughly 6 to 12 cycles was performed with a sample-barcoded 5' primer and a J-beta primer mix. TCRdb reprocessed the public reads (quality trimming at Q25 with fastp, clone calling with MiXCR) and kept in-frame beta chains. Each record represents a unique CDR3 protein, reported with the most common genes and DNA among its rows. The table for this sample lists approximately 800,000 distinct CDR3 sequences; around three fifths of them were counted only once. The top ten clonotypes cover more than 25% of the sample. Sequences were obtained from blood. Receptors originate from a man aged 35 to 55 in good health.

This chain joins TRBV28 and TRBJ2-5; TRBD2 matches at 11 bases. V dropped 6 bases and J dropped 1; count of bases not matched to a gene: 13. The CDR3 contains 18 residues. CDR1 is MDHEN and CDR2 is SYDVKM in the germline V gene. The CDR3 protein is CASRKEGSGLAVQETQYF. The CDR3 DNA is TGTGCCAGCAGAAAGGAAGGGTCGGGACTAGCGGTCCAAGAGACCCAGTACTTC.

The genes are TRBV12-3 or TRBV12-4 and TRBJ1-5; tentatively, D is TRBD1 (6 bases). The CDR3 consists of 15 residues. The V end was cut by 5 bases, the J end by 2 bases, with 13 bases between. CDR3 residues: CASSGGGGGNQPQHF. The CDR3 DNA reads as TGTGCCAGCAGTGGGGGAGGGGGGGGCAATCAGCCCCAGCATTTT.

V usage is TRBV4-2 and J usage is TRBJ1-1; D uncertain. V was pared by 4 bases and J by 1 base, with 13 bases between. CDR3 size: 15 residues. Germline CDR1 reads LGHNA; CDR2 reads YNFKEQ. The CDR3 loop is CASSRPLGTNTEAFF. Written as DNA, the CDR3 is TGTGCCAGCAGCCGCCCCTTGGGCACGAACACTGAAGCTTTCTTT.

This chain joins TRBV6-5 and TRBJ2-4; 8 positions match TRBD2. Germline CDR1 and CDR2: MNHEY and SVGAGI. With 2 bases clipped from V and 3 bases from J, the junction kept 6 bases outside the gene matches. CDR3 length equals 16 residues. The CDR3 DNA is TGTGCCAGCAGTTACGGGTTTGCGGGAGGCAAAAACATTCAGTACTTC. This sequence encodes CASSYGFAGGKNIQYF.

The CDR3 protein is CASSLLVGDGDEQYF. CDR3 in DNA: TGTGCCAGCAGTTTATTAGTGGGAGACGGCGACGAGCAGTACTTC. The genes are TRBV28 and TRBJ2-7; perhaps TRBD2 as D (5 bases). V was shortened by 1 base and J by 5 bases, with 15 bases between the two germline ends. The length of the CDR3 is 15 residues. Germline loops: CDR1 MDHEN, CDR2 SYDVKM.

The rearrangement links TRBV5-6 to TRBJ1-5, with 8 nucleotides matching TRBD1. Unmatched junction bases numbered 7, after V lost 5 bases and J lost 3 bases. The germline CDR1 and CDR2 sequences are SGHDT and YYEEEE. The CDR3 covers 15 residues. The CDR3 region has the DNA TGTGCCAGCAGGAGACAGGGGAGGCACAATCAGCCCCAGCATTTT. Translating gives CASRRQGRHNQPQHF.

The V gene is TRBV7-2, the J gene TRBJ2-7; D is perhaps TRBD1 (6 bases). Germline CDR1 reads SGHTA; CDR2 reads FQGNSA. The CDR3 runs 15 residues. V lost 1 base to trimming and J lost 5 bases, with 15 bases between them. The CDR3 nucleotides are TGTGCCAGCAGCTTAGGGGGCAGGGGTCCGGACGAGCAGTACTTC. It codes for CASSLGGRGPDEQYF.

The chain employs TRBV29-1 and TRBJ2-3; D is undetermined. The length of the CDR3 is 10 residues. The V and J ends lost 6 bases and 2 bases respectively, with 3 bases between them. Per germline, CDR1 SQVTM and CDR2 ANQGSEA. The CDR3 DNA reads TGCAGCGTATACACAGATACGCAGTATTTT. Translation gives CSVYTDTQYF.